This TCR beta chain is drawn from a study of CD4+ T cells in melanoma. Study-wide points: A reported correlation linked neoantigen-specific CD4+ T cells to CD8+, macrophage and B cell function. Diverse differentiation states were reported for melanoma neoantigen-specific CD4+ T cells.

CDR3 length: 13 residues. V lost 6 bases and J lost 4; bases outside the gene matches: 3. Germline loops: CDR1 MGHDK, CDR2 SYGVNS. TCRdb's table, derived via immunoSEQ multiplex PCR, lists solely in-frame clones and lacks some. The table lists more than 110,000 clones, 85% to 95% of them singletons. Note on this clone: The antigen remains undetermined.

The source of this sequence is a human donor with melanoma. This chain connects TRBV25-1 to TRBJ2-1; TRBD1 aligns across 7 bases. This CDR3 reads CASRRDSYNEQFF. The CDR3 DNA is TGTGCCAGCAGGAGGGACAGTTACAATGAGCAGTTCTTC.